These 11 T cell receptor beta chains were all obtained from the same sample, sequenced in a study of neoadjuvant anti-PD-1 for oral cavity cancer. Regarding time point: after neoadjuvant nivolumab, at surgical resection. Method: immunoSEQ multiplex PCR; TCRdb's copy keeps in-frame clones and lacks some. In the table there are 10,000 or so clones, around 68% of which are singletons. The sample consisted of PBMCs, taken after nivolumab (anti-PD-1) treatment. The receptors were gathered from a person aged 35-79 years with oral cavity squamous cell carcinoma.

This clone has only one observation. The rearrangement links TRBV27 to TRBJ2-2; D unresolved. Trimming removed 6 bases from V and 2 bases from J, with 4 bases in between. CDR1 is MNHEY and CDR2 is SMNVEV in the germline V gene (reference sequence). There are 12 residues in the CDR3. The CDR3 coding sequence is TGTGCCAGCAGATTTAACACCGGGGAGCTGTTTTTT. The encoded protein is CASRFNTGELFF.

The rearrangement uses TRBV28 and TRBJ2-7; no reliable D call. CDR1 is MDHEN and CDR2 is SYDVKM in the germline V gene. This CDR3 contains 12 residues. The V gene lost 3 bases and the J gene lost 1 base, with 4 bases spanning the gap. CDR3 in DNA: TGTGCCAGCAGTTTGCGGTCCTACGAGCAGTACTTC. It encodes CASSLRSYEQYF.

V is TRBV15 and J is TRBJ2-3, with 9 bases that match TRBD1. The CDR3 sequence is 14 residues long. Germline CDR1 is LNHNV and CDR2 is YYDKDF (reference sequence). V dropped 7 bases and J dropped 4; count of bases not matched to a gene: 6. The CDR3 DNA sequence: TGTGCCACCATCCGGGACAGGGTCCCAGATACGCAGTATTTT. It codes for CATIRDRVPDTQYF. The whole variable domain, filled in from reference TRBV15 and TRBJ2-3, reads DAMVIQNPRYQVTQFGKPVTLSCSQTLNHNVMYWYQQKSSQAPKLLFHYYDKDFNNEADTPDNFQSRRPNTSFCFLDIRSPGLGDTAMYLCATIRDRVPDTQYFGPGTRLTVL.

The V call is TRBV19, the J call TRBJ2-5; 8 bases are shared with TRBD2. J gave up 4 bases and V 5 bases, and 9 bases lay outside the gene matches. Germline values: CDR1 LNHDA, CDR2 SQIVND (reference sequence). This CDR3 comprises 15 residues. CDR3 sequence reads: CASSLRRGESETQYF. The CDR3 DNA reads as TGTGCCAGTAGTCTACGGCGGGGGGAGTCAGAGACCCAGTACTTC.

In its sample, this clone was seen a few times. This CDR3 reads CASSLGPLNTEAFF. The CDR3 DNA reads as TGTGCCAGCAGTCTAGGACCGCTGAACACTGAAGCTTTCTTT. The chain carries TRBV27 and TRBJ1-1; the D is unclear. V dropped 5 bases and J dropped 0 bases, with 10 bases sitting between them. The CDR3 is 14 residues long. CDR1 is MNHEY, CDR2 SMNVEV, per germline (reference sequence).

The chain links TRBV5-6 to TRBJ2-1; 9 positions match TRBD2. The J segment lost 3 bases and the V segment lost 2 bases, leaving 3 bases of the junction unmatched. This CDR3 has 15 residues. CDR1 and CDR2 from the germline V gene are SGHDT and YYEEEE. The CDR3: CASSLERGVYNEQFF. DNA for the CDR3: TGTGCCAGCAGCTTAGAGCGGGGGGTCTACAATGAGCAGTTCTTC. The full variable domain, completed using reference TRBV5-6 and TRBJ2-1, is DAGVTQSPTHLIKTRGQQVTLRCSPKSGHDTVSWYQQALGQGPQFIFQYYEEEERQRGNFPDRFSGHQFPNYSSELNVNALLLGDSALYLCASSLERGVYNEQFFGPGTRLTVL.

This chain connects TRBV21-1 to TRBJ2-5; the tabulated D call, TRBD1, remains unverified against the DNA. TRBV21-1 is tagged as a pseudogene. The CDR3 spans 16 residues. The CDR3: CASSSRPGQFWETQYF. The CDR3 DNA follows: TGTGCCAGCAGCTCTCGACCGGGACAGTTCTGGGAGACCCAGTACTTC.

The chain combines TRBV15 with TRBJ2-5; D is undetermined. CDR3 length equals 14 residues. Germline lookup yields CDR1 LNHNV and CDR2 YYDKDF (reference sequence). Trimming removed 4 bases from V and 3 bases from J, with 12 bases in between. The CDR3, as DNA: TGTGCCACCAGCAAGAACATAGTCGAAGAGACCCAGTACTTC. This sequence encodes CATSKNIVEETQYF.

The rearrangement joins TRBV5-4 to TRBJ2-3, with D perhaps assigned TRBD1 or TRBD2 (5 bases each). The CDR3 sequence is 15 residues long. The germline V gene has CDR1 SGHNT and CDR2 YYREEE (reference sequence). V lost 4 bases and J 4 bases, leaving 16 bases between the germline ends. As DNA, the CDR3 is TGTGCCAGCAGCACGAACCTCCGGGGCCCAGATACGCAGTATTTT. Protein sequence: CASSTNLRGPDTQYF.

There are a few counts of this clone. V gene TRBV7-9 combines with J gene TRBJ2-7, with 8 nucleotides matching TRBD2. This CDR3 region has 13 residues. Germline V CDR1 and CDR2: SEHNR, FQNEAQ (reference sequence). Trimming removed 10 bases from V and 6 bases from J; junction bases left unmatched: 11. The CDR3 nucleotides are TGTGCCACAATGGGACTAGACCTCAGCGAGCAGTACTTC. Residues: CATMGLDLSEQYF.

For the CDR3, the DNA is TGTGCCAGCAGCGTGGCTAGCGACCATTCGTGGGAGACCCAGTACTTC. Translation gives CASSVASDHSWETQYF. This chain connects TRBV9 to TRBJ2-5; maybe TRBD2 (6 bases). The germline gives CDR1 SGDLS, CDR2 YYNGEE. CDR3 length: 16 amino acids. Trimming cost V 2 bases and J 5 bases, with 19 bases left between them.